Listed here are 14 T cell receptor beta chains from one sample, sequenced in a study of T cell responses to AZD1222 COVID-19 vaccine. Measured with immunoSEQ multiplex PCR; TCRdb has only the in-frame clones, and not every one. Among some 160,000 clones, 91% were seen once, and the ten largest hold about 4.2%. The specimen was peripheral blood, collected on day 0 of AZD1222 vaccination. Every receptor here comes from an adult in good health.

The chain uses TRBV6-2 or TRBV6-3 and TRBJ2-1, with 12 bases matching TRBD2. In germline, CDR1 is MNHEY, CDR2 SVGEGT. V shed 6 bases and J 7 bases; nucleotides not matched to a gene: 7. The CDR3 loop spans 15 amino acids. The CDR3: CASSPSGRAKNEQFF. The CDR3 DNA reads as TGTGCCAGCAGCCCTAGCGGGAGGGCCAAGAATGAGCAGTTCTTC.

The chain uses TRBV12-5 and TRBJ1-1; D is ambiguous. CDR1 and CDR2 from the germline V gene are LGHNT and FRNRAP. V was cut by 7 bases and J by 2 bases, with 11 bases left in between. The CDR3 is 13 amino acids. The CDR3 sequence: CASALRQNTEAFF. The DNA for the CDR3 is TGTGCTAGTGCCCTCAGACAAAACACTGAAGCTTTCTTT.

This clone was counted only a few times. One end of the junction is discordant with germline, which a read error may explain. CDR3 coding DNA: TGTGCTAGCAGCTTAGCGGGGGGGGACGTAGAGACCCAGTACTTC. Protein sequence: CASSLAGGDVETQYF. The genes are TRBV7-7 and TRBJ2-5, with 11 bases identical to TRBD2. Per germline, CDR1 SSHAT and CDR2 FNYEAQ (reference sequence). The CDR3 totals 15 residues.

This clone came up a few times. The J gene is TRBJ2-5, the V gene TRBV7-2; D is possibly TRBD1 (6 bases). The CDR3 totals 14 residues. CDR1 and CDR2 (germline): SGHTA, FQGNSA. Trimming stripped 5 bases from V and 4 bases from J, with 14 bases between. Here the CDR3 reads CASSKGTGLETQYF. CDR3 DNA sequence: TGTGCCAGCAGCAAAGGCACAGGGCTAGAGACCCAGTACTTC.

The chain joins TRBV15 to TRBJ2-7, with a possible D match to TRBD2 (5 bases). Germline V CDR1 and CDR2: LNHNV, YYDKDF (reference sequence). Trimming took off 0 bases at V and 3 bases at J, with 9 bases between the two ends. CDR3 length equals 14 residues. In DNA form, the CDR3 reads TGTGCCACCAGCAGAGAAGCGGTTAGCTACGAGCAGTACTTC. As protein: CATSREAVSYEQYF. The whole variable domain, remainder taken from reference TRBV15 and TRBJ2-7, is DAMVIQNPRYQVTQFGKPVTLSCSQTLNHNVMYWYQQKSSQAPKLLFHYYDKDFNNEADTPDNFQSRRPNTSFCFLDIRSPGLGDTAMYLCATSREAVSYEQYFGPGTRLTVT.

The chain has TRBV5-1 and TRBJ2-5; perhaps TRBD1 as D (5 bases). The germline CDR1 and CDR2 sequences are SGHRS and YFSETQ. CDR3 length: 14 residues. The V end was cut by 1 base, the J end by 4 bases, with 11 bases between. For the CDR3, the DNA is TGCGCCAGCAGCTTGCTAGGGGCAAGAGAGACCCAGTACTTC. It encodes CASSLLGARETQYF.

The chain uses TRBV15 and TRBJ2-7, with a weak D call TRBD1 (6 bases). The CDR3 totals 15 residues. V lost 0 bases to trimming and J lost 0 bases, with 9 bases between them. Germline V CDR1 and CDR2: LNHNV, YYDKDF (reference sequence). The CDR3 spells CATSRDRGTSYEQYF. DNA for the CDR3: TGTGCCACCAGCAGAGATAGGGGGACCTCCTACGAGCAGTACTTC.

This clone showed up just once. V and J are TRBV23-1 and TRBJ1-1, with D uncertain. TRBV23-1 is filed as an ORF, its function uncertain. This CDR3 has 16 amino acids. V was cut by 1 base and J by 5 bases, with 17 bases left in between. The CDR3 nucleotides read TGCGCCAGCAGTCAATTCCGGGATTTAAAAGGGACTGAAGCTTTCTTT. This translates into CASSQFRDLKGTEAFF.

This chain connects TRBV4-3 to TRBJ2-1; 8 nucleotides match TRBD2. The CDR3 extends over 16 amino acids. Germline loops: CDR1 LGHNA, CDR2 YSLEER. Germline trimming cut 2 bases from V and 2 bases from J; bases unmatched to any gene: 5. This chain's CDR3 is CASSQNLAGPYNEQFF. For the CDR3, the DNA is TGCGCCAGCAGCCAAAACTTAGCGGGACCCTACAATGAGCAGTTCTTC.

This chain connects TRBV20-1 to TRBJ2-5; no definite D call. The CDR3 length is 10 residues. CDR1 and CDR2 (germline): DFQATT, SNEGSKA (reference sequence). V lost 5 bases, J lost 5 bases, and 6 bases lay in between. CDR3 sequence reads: CSAESETQYF. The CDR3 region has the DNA TGCAGTGCTGAATCGGAGACCCAGTACTTC.

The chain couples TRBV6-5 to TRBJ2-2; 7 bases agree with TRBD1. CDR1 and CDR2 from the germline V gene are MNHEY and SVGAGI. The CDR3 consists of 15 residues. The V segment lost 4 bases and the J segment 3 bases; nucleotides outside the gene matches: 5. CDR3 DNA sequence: TGTGCCAGCAGTTCCGGACAGGTATACACCGGGGAGCTGTTTTTT. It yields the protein CASSSGQVYTGELFF.

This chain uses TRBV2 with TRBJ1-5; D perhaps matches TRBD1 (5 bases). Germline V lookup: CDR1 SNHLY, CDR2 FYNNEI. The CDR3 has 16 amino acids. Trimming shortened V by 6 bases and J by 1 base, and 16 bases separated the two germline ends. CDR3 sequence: CASRPGTSLSNQPQHF. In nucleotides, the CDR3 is TGTGCCAGCAGGCCCGGGACTTCCTTGAGCAATCAGCCCCAGCATTTT.

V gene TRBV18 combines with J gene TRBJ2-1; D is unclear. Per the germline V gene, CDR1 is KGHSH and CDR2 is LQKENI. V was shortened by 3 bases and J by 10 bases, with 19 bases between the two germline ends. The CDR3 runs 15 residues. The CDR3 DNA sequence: TGTGCCAGCTCACCGGTCGTTGGAGTCGCCAACGAGCAGTTCTTC. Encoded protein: CASSPVVGVANEQFF.

The CDR3 DNA follows: TGTGCCAGCAGTTCCGGCCGGGACCGGGAAGCCAAAAACATTCAGTACTTC. Protein product: CASSSGRDREAKNIQYF. The chain employs TRBV28 and TRBJ2-4; either TRBD1 or TRBD2 may fit D (5 bases each). Per germline, CDR1 MDHEN and CDR2 SYDVKM. Trimming cost V 4 bases and J 0 bases, with 16 bases left between them. The CDR3 contains 17 residues.